The entry that follows covers one T cell receptor beta chain sequence. The antigen is not known. These data come from a study of siplizumab effects on memory and regulatory T cells. Points from the study as a whole: Few alloreactive clones mapped to unstimulated subsets. The naive T cell population seemed more diverse than memory cells and seemed a major contributor to the alloresponse.

Trimming pared 6 bases from V and 4 bases from J, leaving 16 bases between. The germline V gene has CDR1 SGHNT and CDR2 YYREEE (reference sequence). The CDR3 is 14 amino acids. TCRdb keeps only in-frame clones here, not all; method: immunoSEQ multiplex PCR. The sample carries 70,000 or so clones, about 89% recorded once. This chain uses TRBV5-4 with TRBJ2-5, with unresolved D. This clonotype was sampled from a human donor in good health. The sequencing sample was made of CD8+ T cells sorted from blood. This chain's CDR3 is CASTPVEEAETQYF. In DNA form, the CDR3 reads TGTGCCAGCACCCCTGTTGAAGAGGCAGAGACCCAGTACTTC.